These T cell receptor beta chains were read from a single sample in a study of blood T cell repertoires in COVID-19. The method was immunoSEQ multiplex PCR; TCRdb's version includes in-frame clones alone and lacks a portion of them. This table holds about 59,000 clones, roughly 87% found once. The sequenced material came from peripheral blood. The receptor set was obtained from a man aged 80 or over in a cohort sampled during active COVID-19. CDR3s include the opening cysteine and the closing phenylalanine or tryptophan. Each record gives: J gene, clone size, V gene, D gene, CDR3 protein, CDR3 DNA. D genes are given only for firm matches. Part of the rows lack a size; the others show once, few, many or a class for expanded clones.

TRBJ1-2 few TRBV29-1 TRBD1 CSVEAGGYGYTF TGCAGCGTTGAAGCAGGGGGCTATGGCTACACCTTC
TRBJ2-1 - TRBV4-1 - CASSQDGTLHSYNEQFF TGCGCCAGCAGCCAAGATGGCACATTGCACTCCTACAATGAGCAGTTCTTC
TRBJ2-1 - TRBV5-1 TRBD2 CASSLIGGGPSSYNEQFF TGCGCCAGCAGCTTGATTGGCGGGGGGCCGAGCTCCTACAATGAGCAGTTCTTC
TRBJ2-7 - TRBV5-3 - CARSLARQMYEQYF TGTGCCAGAAGCTTGGCCAGACAGATGTACGAGCAGTACTTC
TRBJ1-4 - TRBV19 - CASSMTPLGSEKLFF TGTGCCAGTAGTATGACTCCACTCGGGAGTGAAAAACTGTTTTTT
TRBJ2-2 - TRBV10-2 - CASSVSGVPGELFF TGCGCCAGCAGTGTTTCGGGGGTGCCCGGGGAGCTGTTTTTT
TRBJ2-7 few TRBV6-5 - CASSYNGYEQYF TGTGCCAGCAGTTACAACGGCTACGAGCAGTACTTC
TRBJ2-7 - TRBV9 TRBD1 CASSETGGSYEQYF TGTGCCAGCAGCGAGACAGGGGGGTCCTACGAGCAGTACTTC
TRBJ2-7 few TRBV18 TRBD1 CASSPGTVEQYF TGTGCCAGCTCACCAGGGACAGTCGAGCAGTACTTC
TRBJ2-3 - TRBV6-2/TRBV6-3 TRBD2 CASSSGTSGRPPDTQYF TGTGCCAGCAGTTCAGGGACTAGCGGGAGACCCCCAGATACGCAGTATTTT
TRBJ1-2 many TRBV29-1 - CSVEVAQQNYGYTF TGCAGCGTTGAAGTGGCACAGCAGAACTATGGCTACACCTTC
TRBJ2-5 - TRBV7-8 - CASSLRDTQAETQYF TGTGCCAGCAGCTTAAGGGACACCCAAGCGGAGACCCAGTACTTC
TRBJ2-7 - TRBV19 TRBD1 CASSPRQGAGEQYF TGTGCCAGTAGTCCGAGACAGGGGGCTGGCGAGCAGTACTTC
TRBJ1-5 - TRBV19 - CASTPTRGSNQPQHF TGTGCCAGTACCCCGACCAGGGGTAGCAATCAGCCCCAGCATTTT
TRBJ1-2 - TRBV6-1 TRBD1 CASSDVPGQGIEGYTF TGTGCCAGCAGTGACGTCCCGGGACAGGGGATAGAGGGCTACACCTTC
TRBJ1-5 - TRBV19 TRBD1 CASSGTGGNQPQHF TGTGCCAGTAGTGGGACAGGGGGCAATCAGCCCCAGCATTTT
TRBJ2-5 - TRBV5-5 - CASSPPGAETQYF TGTGCCAGCAGTCCCCCTGGGGCGGAGACCCAGTACTTC
TRBJ2-5 once TRBV7-6 - CASSLNRGLGETQYF TGTGCCAGCAGTCTTAACCGGGGTCTAGGGGAGACCCAGTACTTC
TRBJ2-5 - TRBV25-1 TRBD2 CASSEIAGGGTQYF TGTGCCAGCAGTGAAATAGCGGGGGGAGGGACCCAGTACTTC
TRBJ2-1 - TRBV12-2 - CASRNRDRVLYEQFF TGTGCAAGTCGCAACCGGGACAGGGTCCTATATGAGCAGTTCTTC
TRBJ1-2 - TRBV21-1 - CASSKVRGAPSGYTF TGTGCCAGCAGCAAAGTTCGGGGGGCGCCAAGTGGCTACACCTTC